A selection of T cell receptor beta chains follows, all from one sample in a study of T cell responses to AZD1222 COVID-19 vaccine. Some clones are missing from TCRdb's copy, which holds only in-frame ones; the method was immunoSEQ multiplex PCR. The table shows 95,000 to 150,000 clones, with 80% to 95% occurring only once. Sequenced here: peripheral blood, sampled on day 0 of AZD1222 vaccination. The receptors were sampled from an adult in good health. CDR3s include the opening cysteine and the closing phenylalanine or tryptophan. The order of the fields is J gene, V gene, clone size, D gene, CDR3 DNA, CDR3 protein. The D gene is left open where the match is weak. Part of the rows lack a size; the others show once, few, many or a class for expanded clones.

TRBJ2-3 | TRBV2 | NA | NA | TGTGCCAGCAGTTACAGCACAGATACGCAGTATTTT | CASSYSTDTQYF
TRBJ1-2 | TRBV11-1 | NA | NA | TGTGCCAGCGCACAGATTACGGGCTATGGCTACACCTTC | CASAQITGYGYTF
TRBJ1-4 | TRBV7-8 | NA | TRBD1 | TGTGCCAGCAGTATACAGGGGGCCATAAATGAAAAACTGTTTTTT | CASSIQGAINEKLFF
TRBJ1-5 | TRBV28 | NA | NA | TGTGCCAGCAGTTTTCGGGACAAGTTAAATCAGCCCCAGCATTTT | CASSFRDKLNQPQHF
TRBJ1-4 | TRBV30 | NA | NA | TGTGCCTACGACTCGGAGAATGAAAAACTGTTTTTT | CAYDSENEKLFF
TRBJ2-7 | TRBV5-1 | NA | NA | TGCGCCAGCAGCCTGCAGCCGAAACCTATCTACGAGCAGTACTTC | CASSLQPKPIYEQYF
TRBJ2-3 | TRBV9 | NA | NA | TGTGCCAGCAGCGGGGGGGGCGCAGATACGCAGTATTTT | CASSGGGADTQYF
TRBJ1-1 | TRBV6-5 | NA | NA | TGTGCCAGCAGTTACTCCGCCGGCCTAATGCTCACTGAAGCTTTCTTT | CASSYSAGLMLTEAFF
TRBJ1-1 | TRBV7-9 | NA | NA | TGTGCCAGCAGCCGAACCAACACTGAAGCTTTCTTT | CASSRTNTEAFF
TRBJ2-3 | TRBV12-3/TRBV12-4 | NA | NA | TGTGCCAGCAGTTTAGGGTTAACCGCAACGCAGTATTTT | CASSLGLTATQYF
TRBJ2-7 | TRBV6-6 | NA | NA | TGTGCCAGCAGTGCACCTGGAAACGAGCAGTACTTC | CASSAPGNEQYF
TRBJ2-3 | TRBV2 | NA | TRBD2 | TGTGCCAGCAGTTTTGGGGGAGCGGGAAGCACAGATACGCAGTATTTT | CASSFGGAGSTDTQYF
TRBJ1-2 | TRBV28 | NA | NA | TGTGCCAGCCGTCCGGAGGGGAGTCTGTATGGCTACACCTTC | CASRPEGSLYGYTF
TRBJ2-7 | TRBV30 | NA | NA | TGTGCCTGGAACCGCGAGGGGACCTACGAGCAGTACTTC | CAWNREGTYEQYF
TRBJ1-2 | TRBV18 | NA | NA | TGTGCCAGCTCACCAGCCGGGTCTAACTATGGCTACACCTTC | CASSPAGSNYGYTF
TRBJ1-2 | TRBV18 | once | NA | TGTGCCAGCTCACCAAATGGACACCTAATCAACTATGGCTACACCTTC | CASSPNGHLINYGYTF
TRBJ1-4 | TRBV7-7 | few | NA | TGTGCCAGTTCACTTCTACTGGGGGAAAAACTGTTTTTT | CASSLLLGEKLFF
TRBJ2-1 | TRBV24-1 | NA | TRBD2 | TGTGCCACCCGAGCGGGAGACCAAGGTGAGCAGTTCTTC | CATRAGDQGEQFF
TRBJ1-3 | TRBV9 | NA | NA | TGTGCCAGCAGCGTAGATACCTGGGATTCTGGAAACACCATATATTTT | CASSVDTWDSGNTIYF
TRBJ1-1 | TRBV6-5 | NA | NA | TGTGCCAGCAGTTACCCGGGGGACACTGAAGCTTTCTTT | CASSYPGDTEAFF
TRBJ1-3 | TRBV5-6 | NA | TRBD1 | TGTGCCAGCAGCCGGGACAGATCCTTTGGAAACACCATATATTTT | CASSRDRSFGNTIYF
TRBJ2-3 | TRBV7-9 | NA | NA | TGTGCCAGCAGGCCCACAGGGTCAGATACGCAGTATTTT | CASRPTGSDTQYF
TRBJ1-2 | TRBV27 | NA | NA | TGTGCCAGCCAGAGGGTGGCGCACCCGGACTATGGCTACACCTTC | CASQRVAHPDYGYTF
TRBJ2-3 | TRBV5-1 | NA | TRBD1 | TGCGCCAGCAGCAAGGGGACAGGGGCATGGGGTTGGAGCACAGATACGCAGTATTTT | CASSKGTGAWGWSTDTQYF
TRBJ2-3 | TRBV18 | NA | NA | TGTGCCAGCTCATCAGGGACAGATACGCAGTATTTT | CASSSGTDTQYF